This TCR beta chain is from a study of blood T cell repertoires in COVID-19. Study-wide background: Sites in the United States, Italy and Spain provided acute and convalescent COVID-19 samples. The analysed material was cDNA or gDNA that came from T cells, B-cell-depleted T cells, or PBMCs.

Trimming removed 5 bases from V and 5 bases from J, with 10 bases in between. Germline V gene sequence: CDR1 LNHDA, CDR2 SQIVND (reference sequence). This CDR3 region has 14 residues. Authors' data handling: Amplification of reference gene primers was used by the study to estimate nucleated cell counts. Method: immunoSEQ multiplex PCR; TCRdb's copy keeps in-frame clones and lacks some. V and J calls and clone size are those listed in that table; D and trimming were worked out from the DNA. The data contain around 88,000 clones, roughly 75% of them singletons. The sample was peripheral blood. This receptor was identified in a man aged 45-60 years who had recovered from COVID-19. V and J are TRBV19 and TRBJ1-6; D is perhaps TRBD1 (6 bases). CDR3 DNA: TGTGCCAGTAGTCTACAGGGAGATAATTCACCCCTCCACTTT. As protein: CASSLQGDNSPLHF.